What follows are 10 T cell receptor beta chains derived from one specimen sequenced in a study of blood T cell repertoires in COVID-19. Clones were read by immunoSEQ multiplex PCR, and TCRdb kept only the in-frame ones, dropping some. The repertoire holds 270,000 or so clones, with 89% as singletons. Sequenced input: peripheral blood. All receptors come from a woman in her thirties with COVID-19, enrolled during active disease.

The chain joins TRBV7-2 to TRBJ2-7, with TRBD2 matching over 9 bases. Germline values: CDR1 SGHTA, CDR2 FQGNSA. J was trimmed by 6 bases and V by 2 bases; bases with no gene match: 11. The length of the CDR3 is 16 residues. CDR3 coding DNA: TGTGCCAGCAGCTTACGCGGGGGGGCCGAAGGAGTCGAGCAGTACTTC. As protein: CASSLRGGAEGVEQYF.

The chain joins TRBV2 to TRBJ1-6, with 10 bases that match TRBD1. The CDR3 consists of 16 residues. The V gene end was trimmed by 4 bases and the J gene end by 2 bases; junction bases not matched to a gene: 2. Per the germline V gene, CDR1 is SNHLY and CDR2 is FYNNEI. The CDR3 sequence is CASSGGTGAYNSPLHF. CDR3 in DNA: TGTGCCAGCAGTGGAGGGACAGGGGCCTATAATTCACCCCTCCACTTT.

The rearrangement joins TRBV5-1 to TRBJ1-2, with TRBD1 matching 8 bases. The CDR3 sequence is 16 residues long. V shed 3 bases, J shed 0 bases, and the junction held 7 bases outside the gene matches. Germline CDR1 SGHRS, CDR2 YFSETQ. The CDR3 here is CASSSSLDRANYGYTF. CDR3 bases: TGCGCCAGCAGCTCTTCGCTGGACAGGGCTAACTATGGCTACACCTTC.

This clone was observed many times. The rearrangement joins TRBV12-5 to TRBJ1-3, with TRBD1 identical over 7 bases. Trimming cost V 4 bases and J 2 bases; bases outside gene matches: 2. Per the germline V gene, CDR1 is LGHNT and CDR2 is FRNRAP. The CDR3 contains 14 residues. CDR3 protein: CASGSDRAGNTIYF. In DNA form, the CDR3 reads TGTGCTAGTGGTTCAGACAGGGCTGGAAACACCATATATTTT.

J is TRBJ1-2 and V is TRBV14; 7 bases line up with TRBD1. The germline gives CDR1 SGHDN, CDR2 FVKESK. Trimming took 4 bases from V and 0 from J; bases not matched to a gene: 11. This CDR3 contains 17 residues. The CDR3 reads CASSRYLQGKTNYGYTF. The DNA of the CDR3 is TGTGCCAGCAGCCGTTACTTACAGGGGAAAACTAACTATGGCTACACCTTC.

This clone has only one observation. The J gene is TRBJ1-1, the V gene TRBV6-5; 9 bases map to TRBD1. Germline CDR1 reads MNHEY; CDR2 reads SVGAGI. With 5 bases clipped from V and 10 bases from J, the junction kept 11 bases outside the gene matches. This CDR3 has 14 amino acids. This CDR3 is CASSPQSGQGRAFF. For the CDR3, the DNA is TGTGCCAGCAGTCCCCAATCGGGACAGGGTAGAGCTTTCTTT.

This chain connects TRBV7-9 to TRBJ2-3; the match to TRBD2 covers 9 bases. The CDR3 is 16 residues long. CDR1 is SEHNR and CDR2 is FQNEAQ in the germline V gene (reference sequence). V gave up 5 bases and J gave up 1 base; unmatched junction bases: 7. The CDR3 region is CASSPRRGGGTDTQYF. For the CDR3, the DNA is TGTGCCAGCAGCCCTCGGCGGGGGGGCGGCACAGATACGCAGTATTTT.

This chain connects TRBV5-1 to TRBJ2-7; TRBD1 agrees at 9 bases. The CDR3 runs to 12 residues. CDR1 and CDR2 (germline): SGHRS, YFSETQ. The V segment lost 4 bases and the J segment 6 bases; nucleotides outside the gene matches: 2. The CDR3 loop is CASSGQGREQYF. The CDR3 nucleotides read TGCGCCAGCAGCGGACAGGGGCGCGAGCAGTACTTC.

In its sample, this clone was seen once. CDR3 residues: CASRAYISYEQYF. CDR3 DNA: TGTGCCAGCAGGGCTTACATTTCCTACGAGCAGTACTTC. The chain links TRBV5-6 to TRBJ2-7; D is undetermined. The V end lost 5 bases, the J end lost 1 base, and 10 bases lay between the germline ends. This CDR3 has 13 residues. The germline CDR1 and CDR2 sequences are SGHDT and YYEEEE. Complete variable domain (other parts from reference TRBV5-6 and TRBJ2-7): DAGVTQSPTHLIKTRGQQVTLRCSPKSGHDTVSWYQQALGQGPQFIFQYYEEEERQRGNFPDRFSGHQFPNYSSELNVNALLLGDSALYLCASRAYISYEQYFGPGTRLTVT.

This sequence joins TRBV2 and TRBJ2-5, with TRBD1 matching over 7 bases. V gave up 7 bases and J gave up 5 bases; unmatched junction bases: 10. Germline CDR1 reads SNHLY; CDR2 reads FYNNEI. The CDR3 runs to 14 residues. For the CDR3, the DNA is TGTGCCAGCATCCCGGACAGGTTAGGGGAGACCCAGTACTTC. Protein product: CASIPDRLGETQYF.